The 18 T cell receptor beta chains below all came from one sample that was sequenced in a study of blood T cell repertoires in COVID-19. Profiling relied on immunoSEQ multiplex PCR, and the TCRdb table lists in-frame clones only, not all of them. The sample includes some 260,000 clones, 88% of them seen just once. The specimen sequenced was peripheral blood. The source is a woman in her 70s with COVID-19, enrolled during active disease.

In nucleotides, the CDR3 is TGTGCCAGCAGTCCCAGACAGGGGTCCTATAATTCACCCCTCCACTTT. Translated: CASSPRQGSYNSPLHF. The genes are TRBV6-2 or TRBV6-3 and TRBJ1-6; the match to TRBD1 covers 8 bases. With 5 bases clipped from V and 1 base from J, the junction kept 4 bases outside the gene matches. Looked up from germline, CDR1 is MNHEY and CDR2 is SVGEGT. This CDR3 comprises 16 residues.

The chain recombines TRBV7-3 with TRBJ2-1, with 7 nucleotides matching TRBD1. V gave up 2 bases and J gave up 3 bases; unmatched junction bases: 4. The CDR3 covers 15 residues. Per the germline V gene, CDR1 is SGHTA and CDR2 is FQGTGA. CDR3 in DNA: TGTGCCAGCAGCTTATACGGGACAGTCTACAATGAGCAGTTCTTC. Its translation: CASSLYGTVYNEQFF.

The CDR3 spells CASNFKPSPWVGSDGNQPQHF. The CDR3 DNA reads as TGCGCCAGCAACTTTAAACCTTCCCCTTGGGTCGGGAGTGACGGCAATCAGCCCCAGCATTTT. The V gene is TRBV4-3, the J gene TRBJ1-5; D not certain. V lost 7 bases and J lost 2, with 33 bases in between. CDR3 length: 21 residues. Germline V gene sequence: CDR1 LGHNA, CDR2 YSLEER.

This chain joins TRBV19 and TRBJ2-1, with 7 positions matching TRBD2. After removal of 3 bases from V and 2 bases from J, the junction contained 1 base not matched to a gene. In germline, CDR1 is LNHDA, CDR2 SQIVND (reference sequence). This CDR3 has 14 residues. CDR3 protein: CASSMSGAYNEQFF. Written as DNA, the CDR3 is TGTGCCAGTAGTATGAGCGGGGCCTACAATGAGCAGTTCTTC.

This rearrangement joins TRBV11-3 to TRBJ2-7; 7 positions agree with TRBD1. J was trimmed by 6 bases and V by 2 bases; bases with no gene match: 4. CDR3 length equals 13 residues. Per germline, CDR1 SGHNT and CDR2 YENEEA. The CDR3 reads CASSLFPGGEQYF. CDR3 sequence (DNA): TGTGCCAGCAGCTTATTCCCAGGGGGCGAGCAGTACTTC.

The chain joins TRBV3-1 (or the pseudogene TRBV3-2) to TRBJ1-1, with unresolved D. Trimming cost V 1 base and J 3 bases, with 9 bases left between them. CDR3 length: 14 amino acids. Germline loops: CDR1 LGHDT, CDR2 YNNKEL (reference sequence). CDR3 protein: CASSQGPSDTEAFF. CDR3 DNA sequence: TGTGCCAGCAGCCAAGGGCCAAGCGACACTGAAGCTTTCTTT.

This chain links TRBV27 with TRBJ1-5; tentative D call: TRBD1 (6 bases). The CDR3 is made up of 15 amino acids. Germline V CDR1 and CDR2: MNHEY, SMNVEV (reference sequence). Trimming cost V 6 bases and J 9 bases, with 21 bases left between them. The CDR3 is CASSPASGAAGPQHF. DNA for the CDR3: TGTGCCAGCAGCCCCGCCTCAGGGGCCGCGGGGCCCCAGCATTTT.

The chain combines TRBV5-4 with TRBJ2-3; perhaps TRBD1 as D (6 bases). Between the trimmed V and J ends, which lost 5 bases and 6 bases, there was a span of 16 bases. Germline CDR1 SGHNT, CDR2 YYREEE (reference sequence). The CDR3 length is 14 residues. The CDR3 sequence is CASSKNRVIDTQYF. The CDR3 DNA reads TGTGCCAGCAGTAAGAACAGGGTTATTGATACGCAGTATTTT.

The chain is built from TRBV6-5 and TRBJ2-7; TRBD2 aligns across 7 bases. V shed 9 bases and J 0 bases; nucleotides not matched to a gene: 11. The CDR3 extends over 15 amino acids. Germline V gene lookup returns CDR1 MNHEY and CDR2 SVGAGI. CDR3 nucleotide sequence: TGTGCCAGTGGGAGGGGAGCGGAGAGCTCCTACGAGCAGTACTTC. This encodes CASGRGAESSYEQYF.

This sequence joins TRBV19 and TRBJ2-7, with unresolved D. V shed 5 bases and J shed 3 bases, with 17 bases lying between them. CDR3 length: 15 amino acids. Germline lookup yields CDR1 LNHDA and CDR2 SQIVND (reference sequence). CDR3 in DNA: TGTGCCAGTAGTTTATTATGTGGTCAGTTCTACGAGCAGTACTTC. Protein product: CASSLLCGQFYEQYF.

The V and J genes are TRBV30 and TRBJ2-7, with 7 bases aligning to TRBD1. The V segment lost 1 base and the J segment 4 bases; nucleotides outside the gene matches: 1. This CDR3 is built from 12 residues. The germline V gene has CDR1 GTSNPN and CDR2 SVGIG (reference sequence). As DNA, the CDR3 is TGTGCCTGGAGTGAGACAGGGTACGAGCAGTACTTC. Translation gives CAWSETGYEQYF. Full variable domain (missing parts from reference TRBV30 and TRBJ2-7): SQTIHQWPATLVQPVGSPLSLECTVEGTSNPNLYWYRQAAGRGLQLLFYSVGIGQISSEVPQNLSASRPQDRQFILSSKKLLLSDSGFYLCAWSETGYEQYFGPGTRLTVT.

The chain couples TRBV27 to TRBJ1-3; D gene ambiguous. Germline V lookup: CDR1 MNHEY, CDR2 SMNVEV (reference sequence). This CDR3 spans 16 amino acids. V was cut by 8 bases and J by 0 bases, with 17 bases left in between. The DNA of the CDR3 is TGTGCCAGCGCGTCCTTTCTGGCGGACTCTGGAAACACCATATATTTT. Amino acids: CASASFLADSGNTIYF.

As for this clone: One junction end disagrees with the germline gene, perhaps due to a read error. V is TRBV3-1 (or the pseudogene TRBV3-2) and J is TRBJ2-7; D gene unclear. CDR1 is LGHDT, CDR2 YNNKEL, per germline (reference sequence). This CDR3 contains 14 residues. Here the CDR3 DNA reads TGTGCCAGCAGCCAAGAAATGGCGCCCTACGAGCGGTACTTC. Amino acids: CASSQEMAPYERYF.

The chain carries TRBV3-1 (or the pseudogene TRBV3-2) and TRBJ2-5, with 8 positions matching TRBD1. V shed 8 bases, J shed 5 bases, and the junction held 7 bases outside the gene matches. The CDR3 runs to 13 residues. Per germline, CDR1 LGHDT and CDR2 YNNKEL (reference sequence). CDR3 nucleotide sequence: TGTGCCAGCGGATCAGGGGGCATGGAGACCCAGTACTTC. It is translated as CASGSGGMETQYF.

The rearrangement links TRBV11-2 to TRBJ2-5; a weak D match, TRBD2 (7 bases). Germline CDR1 reads SGHAT; CDR2 reads FQNNGV. The CDR3 extends over 17 amino acids. With 5 bases removed from V and 2 bases from J, the gap between germline ends came to 21 bases. The CDR3 bases are TGTGCCAGCAGCGTTAGGGGGGCTAGCGGAGAACAAGAGACCCAGTACTTC. The encoded protein is CASSVRGASGEQETQYF.

V gene TRBV28 combines with J gene TRBJ2-7, with TRBD2 matching 11 bases. This CDR3 contains 16 residues. Per germline, CDR1 MDHEN and CDR2 SYDVKM. The V gene end was trimmed by 2 bases and the J gene end by 2 bases; junction bases not matched to a gene: 5. This chain's CDR3 is CASSLVLAGGPYEQYF. In DNA form, the CDR3 reads TGTGCCAGCAGTTTAGTTCTAGCGGGAGGTCCCTACGAGCAGTACTTC.

This chain links TRBV10-3 with TRBJ2-1; D is possibly TRBD2 (6 bases). The CDR3 runs 16 residues. CDR1 is ENHRY and CDR2 is SYGVKD in the germline V gene. Trimming removed 6 bases at V and 0 bases at J, with 15 bases between. The CDR3 DNA is TGTGCCATCAGGCCAGAGGGGAGGAGCTCCTACAATGAGCAGTTCTTC. It yields the protein CAIRPEGRSSYNEQFF.

This clone has more than one count but fewer than ten. V is TRBV5-1 and J is TRBJ2-7; 14 nucleotides align to TRBD2. The CDR3 runs to 18 residues. The J segment lost 4 bases and the V segment lost 6 bases, leaving 15 bases of the junction unmatched. Per germline, CDR1 SGHRS and CDR2 YFSETQ. The CDR3 reads CASTGGLAGDLSGYEQYF. The CDR3 nucleotides read TGCGCCAGCACCGGGGGACTAGCGGGAGACCTATCGGGGTACGAGCAGTACTTC.